This T cell receptor (beta chain) was recorded in a study of CD8 T cells in ankylosing spondylitis. MiXCR was run by TCRdb on the 5' RACE reads, yielding one entry per CDR3 protein. The data show 180,000 or so distinct CDR3 sequences, approximately 10% seen once. Germline trimming cut 6 bases from V and 5 bases from J; bases unmatched to any gene: 10. Germline loops: CDR1 DFQATT, CDR2 SNEGSKA (reference sequence). CDR3 size: 13 residues. This clonotype was detected ten times or more. Its antigen is as yet unknown. Overall study results and limits: Matched ankylosing spondylitis synovial fluid reportedly contained a significantly enriched population of disease-linked clones. A CD8+ phenotype characterized the disease-linked clones, which were relatively rare in peripheral blood.

This TCR was recovered from a male donor with ankylosing spondylitis or in good health (not recorded which). The chain has TRBV20-1 and TRBJ2-7; 7 nucleotides align to TRBD1. What was sequenced was blood, either unsorted or a sorted T cell fraction (not recorded which). The CDR3 nucleotides read TGCAGTGCAAGGCAGGGGGTGAGAAACGAGCAGTACTTC. This translates into CSARQGVRNEQYF.